Listed here are 9 T cell receptor beta chains from one sample, sequenced in a study of cytomegalovirus exposure and HLA in healthy donors. A multiplex PCR was run with 60 Vbeta primers and 13 Jbeta primers. Profiling relied on immunoSEQ multiplex PCR, and the TCRdb table lists in-frame clones only, not all of them. This table holds about 210,000 clones. What was sequenced was PBMCs. The receptors were sampled from a woman aged 25 to 39 in good health and CMV-seropositive.

The V and J genes are TRBV11-2 and TRBJ2-5; D not resolved. Trimming pared 7 bases from V and 5 bases from J, leaving 11 bases between. This CDR3 comprises 12 residues. CDR1 is SGHAT and CDR2 is FQNNGV in the germline V gene. The CDR3 sequence: CASTKDGETQYF. The CDR3 DNA follows: TGTGCCAGCACCAAAGACGGGGAGACCCAGTACTTC.

The V call is TRBV28, the J call TRBJ1-5; 11 bases match TRBD1. The CDR3 sequence is 17 residues long. V was pared by 9 bases and J by 6 bases, with 16 bases of the junction left unmatched. Germline V lookup: CDR1 MDHEN, CDR2 SYDVKM. CDR3: CASTLGTGGYASQPQHF. CDR3 nucleotides: TGTGCCAGTACCCTCGGGACAGGGGGTTACGCCAGTCAGCCCCAGCATTTT.

With respect to this clone: Additional DNA sequences in this sample encode the identical CDR3. The chain employs TRBV7-9 and TRBJ2-7; the D is unclear. The germline V gene has CDR1 SEHNR and CDR2 FQNEAQ (reference sequence). Trimming left V 0 bases short and J 3 bases short, with 15 bases between. This CDR3 has 16 residues. The CDR3 DNA sequence: TGTGCCAGCAGCTTAGCATCAGGCAGAGTTGACTACGAGCAGTACTTC. This encodes CASSLASGRVDYEQYF.

This chain joins TRBV7-9 and TRBJ2-7, with 10 bases matching TRBD1. The length of the CDR3 is 15 residues. V lost 5 bases and J lost 4; bases outside the gene matches: 8. The germline V gene encodes CDR1 SEHNR and CDR2 FQNEAQ (reference sequence). Here the CDR3 DNA reads TGTGCCAGCAGCACCCCCGGGACAGGGGTGTACGAGCAGTACTTC. Encoded protein: CASSTPGTGVYEQYF.

J is TRBJ2-1 and V is TRBV6-5, with 8 positions matching TRBD2. With V trimmed by 0 bases and J by 9 bases, 10 bases remained unmatched. CDR1 is MNHEY, CDR2 SVGAGI, per germline. The CDR3 sequence is 16 residues long. The CDR3, as DNA: TGTGCCAGCAGTTACTCGGGACTAGTTCTGCGGAGTGAGCAGTTCTTC. This gives the protein CASSYSGLVLRSEQFF.

This sequence joins TRBV29-1 and TRBJ2-1, with 11 nucleotides matching TRBD2. With V trimmed by 5 bases and J by 5 bases, 8 bases remained unmatched. The CDR3 has 15 residues. The V gene's germline CDR1 is SQVTM and CDR2 ANQGSEA. The CDR3 here is CSVRLTSGRHNEQFF. CDR3 in DNA: TGCAGCGTTCGGTTAACTAGCGGGAGACACAATGAGCAGTTCTTC.

The CDR3 loop is CASRALRGLNGYTF. As DNA, the CDR3 is TGTGCCAGCAGGGCCCTGAGGGGGCTTAACGGCTACACCTTC. The chain has TRBV28 and TRBJ1-2; 7 nucleotides align to TRBD1. CDR1 and CDR2 from the germline V gene are MDHEN and SYDVKM. The V gene end was trimmed by 6 bases and the J gene end by 8 bases; junction bases not matched to a gene: 12. The CDR3 length is 14 residues.

The chain carries TRBV9 and TRBJ2-5, with D possibly matching TRBD1 (6 bases). The V and J ends lost 4 bases and 0 bases respectively, with 10 bases between them. The CDR3 consists of 14 residues. The V gene's germline CDR1 is SGDLS and CDR2 YYNGEE. CDR3 DNA sequence: TGTGCCAGCAGCCCACAGGGATACCAAGAGACCCAGTACTTC. Its translation is CASSPQGYQETQYF.

This CDR3 reads CASSPSRGTKNIQYF. In DNA form, the CDR3 reads TGTGCCAGCTCACCATCGCGAGGGACCAAAAACATTCAGTACTTC. The gene calls are TRBV18 and TRBJ2-4, with D maybe TRBD2 (5 bases). Germline CDR1 KGHSH, CDR2 LQKENI. V was clipped by 2 bases and J by 2 bases, with 10 bases between them. The CDR3 has 15 residues.